The clone carrying this T cell receptor beta chain appeared a single time. Germline trimming cut 2 bases from V and 4 bases from J; bases unmatched to any gene: 10. Germline CDR1 and CDR2: SGHDT and YYEEEE. The CDR3 has 16 residues. This specimen belongs to a study of blood T cell repertoires in COVID-19. Study-wide context: T cells, B-cell-depleted T cells, or PBMCs supplied cDNA or gDNA.

Original processing notes: Amplification of reference gene primers was used by the study to estimate nucleated cell counts. Data came from immunoSEQ multiplex PCR; TCRdb stores just in-frame clones and leaves some out. The DNA gave D and trimming, while V, J and clone size come from that table. The data show 120,000 or so clones, roughly nine tenths seen once. The V and J genes are TRBV5-6 and TRBJ2-5, with 8 positions matching TRBD1. The specimen was peripheral blood. The receptor was isolated from a man aged 65 to 85 with active or convalescent COVID-19. The CDR3 here is CASSFGTGFKIETQYF. The CDR3 coding sequence is TGTGCCAGCAGCTTCGGGACAGGATTTAAGATAGAGACCCAGTACTTC. Variable domain in full (rest from reference TRBV5-6 and TRBJ2-5): DAGVTQSPTHLIKTRGQQVTLRCSPKSGHDTVSWYQQALGQGPQFIFQYYEEEERQRGNFPDRFSGHQFPNYSSELNVNALLLGDSALYLCASSFGTGFKIETQYFGPGTRLLVL.